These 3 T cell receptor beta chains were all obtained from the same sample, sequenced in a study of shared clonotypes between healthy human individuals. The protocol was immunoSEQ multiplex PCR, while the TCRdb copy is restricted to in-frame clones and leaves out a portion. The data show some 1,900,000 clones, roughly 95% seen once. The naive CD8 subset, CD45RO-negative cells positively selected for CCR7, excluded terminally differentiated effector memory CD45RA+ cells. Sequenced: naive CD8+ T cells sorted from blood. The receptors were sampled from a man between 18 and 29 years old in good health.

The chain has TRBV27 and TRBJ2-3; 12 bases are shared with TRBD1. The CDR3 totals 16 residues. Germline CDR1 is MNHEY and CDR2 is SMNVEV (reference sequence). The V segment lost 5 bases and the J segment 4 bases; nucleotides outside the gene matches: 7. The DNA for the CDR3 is TGTGCCAGCAGTCCGGGACAGGGGGCAATATCAGATACGCAGTATTTT. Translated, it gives CASSPGQGAISDTQYF.

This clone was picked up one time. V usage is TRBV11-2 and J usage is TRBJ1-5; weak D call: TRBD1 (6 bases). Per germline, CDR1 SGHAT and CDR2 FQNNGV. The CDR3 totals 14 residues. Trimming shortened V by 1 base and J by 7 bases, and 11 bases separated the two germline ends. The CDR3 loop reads CASSLVSGEQPQHF. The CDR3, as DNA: TGTGCCAGCAGCTTAGTTTCAGGGGAACAGCCCCAGCATTTT.

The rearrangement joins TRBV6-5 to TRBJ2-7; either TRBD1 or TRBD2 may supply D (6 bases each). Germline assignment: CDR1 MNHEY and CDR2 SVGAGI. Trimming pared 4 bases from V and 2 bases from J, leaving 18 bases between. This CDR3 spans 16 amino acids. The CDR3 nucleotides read TGTGCCAGCAGTTCGCTCTTCGGGGGCCAAGCCTACGAGCAGTACTTC. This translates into CASSSLFGGQAYEQYF.